This T cell receptor (beta chain) was sequenced during a study of shared clonotypes between healthy human individuals. Libraries were prepared by immunoSEQ multiplex PCR; TCRdb keeps only in-frame clonotypes and omits some of them. The sample gives millions of clones, over 85% of which show up once; 0.39% is in the top ten. V was shortened by 6 bases and J by 4 bases, with 12 bases between the two germline ends. CDR1 LGHNT and CDR2 FRNRAP come from the germline V gene. There are 13 residues in the CDR3. As for this clone: The same CDR3 can be traced to other DNA sequences in this sample.

The clonotype originates from a man between 18 and 29 years old in good health. Some clones in this sample may be carry-over from other donors' samples. The genes are TRBV12-5 and TRBJ1-1; D remains unclear. Sequencing was performed on naive CD4+ T cells from PBMCs. Described subset: CD45RA+ positively selected. The CDR3 loop reads CASGLSGSTEAFF. DNA of the CDR3: TGTGCTAGTGGCTTAAGCGGGAGCACTGAAGCTTTCTTT.